This TCR beta chain was identified in a study of early T cells in non-severe SARS-CoV-2 infection. Across the whole study: Sequencing was performed on bulk RNA from unsorted whole blood, leaving chains unpaired. Findings and limits, study-wide: VDJdb matching, biased toward anti-spike CD8 responses, missed private and CD4 specificities.

Attachment of unique molecular identifiers was made to individual cDNA molecules. One entry per CDR3 protein results from TCRdb running MiXCR on the 5' RACE reads. The data contain approximately 120,000 distinct CDR3 sequences, 14% to 15% of them seen just once; the ten biggest clones take up less than 25%. The sample holds a few counts of this clonotype. Its antigen is undetermined. V was trimmed by 3 bases and J by 0 bases, leaving 15 bases between them. Looked up from germline, CDR1 is SGHTA and CDR2 is FQGNSA. The CDR3 has 17 residues. This TCR was sampled from an adult who was a healthcare worker with PCR-confirmed SARS-CoV-2 infection or an uninfected control (not recorded which). Sample: whole blood. The rearrangement links TRBV7-2 to TRBJ2-1, with D tentatively TRBD2 (6 bases). Written as DNA, the CDR3 is TGTGCCAGCAGCTTCCCGCCCGGGGGTAGCTCCTACAATGAGCAGTTCTTC. Residues: CASSFPPGGSSYNEQFF.